This T cell receptor beta chain was identified in a study of blood T cells in healthy people across ages. Findings and caveats of the study: It was not possible, with unsorted PBMCs, to conclusively compare naive and antigen-experienced cells. Lack of knowledge of donor CMV status possibly confounded expanded clonotype changes.

The CDR3 runs to 16 residues. The junction had 3 bases not matched to a gene; V was cut back by 8 bases and J by 0 bases. In germline, CDR1 is MDHEN, CDR2 SYDVKM. This clonotype was recorded only once. Its target is not known. A second PCR of 7 to 11 cycles used a sample-barcoded 5' primer and a J-beta primer mix. A template-switch adaptor with 12 random nucleotides tagged each cDNA molecule. TCRdb ran MiXCR on the 5' RACE reads and lists one entry per CDR3 protein. The repertoire holds roughly 800,000 distinct CDR3 sequences, with 35% to 40% as singletons. Sequenced: blood. The rearrangement uses TRBV28 and TRBJ2-1, with 14 bases aligning to TRBD2. The clonotype comes from a man younger than 35 in good health. The CDR3 bases are TGTGCCAGCCGACTAGCGGGGGGGGGCTCCTACAATGAGCAGTTCTTC. It is translated as CASRLAGGGSYNEQFF. Using reference TRBV28 and TRBJ2-1 for the parts outside the CDR3, the full variable domain is DVKVTQSSRYLVKRTGEKVFLECVQDMDHENMFWYRQDPGLGLRLIYFSYDVKMKEKGDIPEGYSVSREKKERFSLILESASTNQTSMYLCASRLAGGGSYNEQFFGPGTRLTVL.